This T cell receptor (beta chain) was sequenced during a study of CD8+ T cells in alopecia areata. The wider study: A regimen of oral tofacitinib, 5 to 10 mg twice daily, was given to treated patients. General observations from the study: Lesional scalp displayed greater clonality than normal scalp, most notably in alopecia totalis/universalis. Patients shared TCRs less clearly than mice did, possibly for HLA-related reasons. Normal skin's resident alphabeta T cells are also sequenced in scalp samples.

In germline, CDR1 is SGHKS, CDR2 YYEKEE (reference sequence). The CDR3 has 12 residues. Trimming cost V 6 bases and J 14 bases, with 18 bases left between them. Sequencing relied on a cDNA template that was reverse transcribed from extracted RNA. Profiling relied on immunoSEQ multiplex PCR, and the TCRdb table lists in-frame clones only, not all of them. The sample includes more than 150,000 clones, about 60% of them seen just once. Concerning this clone itself: Its antigen is still unknown.

This specimen was CD4+ T cells sorted from blood, taken at week 0. The receptor's source is a human donor with alopecia areata. The rearrangement joins TRBV5-5 to TRBJ2-1; D may be TRBD1 (6 bases). This chain's CDR3 is CASTQRGGLEFF. CDR3 sequence (DNA): TGTGCCAGCACCCAAAGAGGGGGTCTGGAGTTCTTC. The complete variable domain, with remaining parts taken from reference TRBV5-5 and TRBJ2-1, reads DAGVTQSPTHLIKTRGQQVTLRCSPISGHKSVSWYQQVLGQGPQFIFQYYEKEERGRGNFPDRFSARQFPNYSSELNVNALLLGDSALYLCASTQRGGLEFFGPGTRLTVL.